This record concerns one TCR beta chain sequence. TCRdb's table, derived via immunoSEQ multiplex PCR, lists solely in-frame clones and lacks some. Of around 160,000 clones in the sample, around nine tenths are singletons; the top ten hold around 5.2%. The data belong to a study of T cell responses to AZD1222 COVID-19 vaccine. V was pared by 6 bases and J by 0 bases, with 9 bases between. CDR3 length: 14 amino acids. Germline V gene lookup returns CDR1 SGHTA and CDR2 FQGTGA. The genes are TRBV7-3 and TRBJ1-3; D gene unclear. The sequence was obtained from an adult in good health. The input for sequencing was peripheral blood, taken on day 0 of AZD1222 vaccination. CDR3 bases: TGTGCCAGCAGGGCCGACCCCTCTGGAAACACCATATATTTT. Amino acids: CASRADPSGNTIYF.